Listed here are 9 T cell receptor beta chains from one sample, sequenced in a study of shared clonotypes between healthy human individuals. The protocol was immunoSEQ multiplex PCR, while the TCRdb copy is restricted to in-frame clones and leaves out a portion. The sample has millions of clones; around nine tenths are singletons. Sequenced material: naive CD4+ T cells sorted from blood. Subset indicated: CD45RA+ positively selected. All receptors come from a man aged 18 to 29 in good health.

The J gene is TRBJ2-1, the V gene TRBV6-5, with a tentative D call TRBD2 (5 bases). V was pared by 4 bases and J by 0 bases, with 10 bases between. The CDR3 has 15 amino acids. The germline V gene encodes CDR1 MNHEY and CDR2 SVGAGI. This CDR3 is CASSLEASSYNEQFF. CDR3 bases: TGTGCCAGCAGTTTGGAGGCCAGCTCCTACAATGAGCAGTTCTTC.

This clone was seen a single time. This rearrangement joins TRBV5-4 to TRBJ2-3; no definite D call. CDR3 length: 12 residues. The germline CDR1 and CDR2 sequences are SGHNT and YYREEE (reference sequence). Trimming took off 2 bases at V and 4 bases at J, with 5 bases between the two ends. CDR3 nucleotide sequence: TGTGCCAGCAGCTTTGGGGCAGATACGCAGTATTTT. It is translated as CASSFGADTQYF.

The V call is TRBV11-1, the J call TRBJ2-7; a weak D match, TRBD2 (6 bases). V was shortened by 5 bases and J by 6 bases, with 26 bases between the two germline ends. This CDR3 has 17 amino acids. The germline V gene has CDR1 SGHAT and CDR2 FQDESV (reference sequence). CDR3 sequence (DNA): TGTGCCAGCAGCAACCAGCCAAGGCCCCTGCGGGGTTTCGAGCAGTACTTC. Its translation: CASSNQPRPLRGFEQYF.

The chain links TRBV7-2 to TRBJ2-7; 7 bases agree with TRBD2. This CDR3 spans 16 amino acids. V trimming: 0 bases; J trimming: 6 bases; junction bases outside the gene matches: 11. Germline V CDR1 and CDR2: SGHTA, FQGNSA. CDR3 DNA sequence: TGTGCCAGCAGCTTAGCATCCGGCGGGAGAGCAGGCGAGCAGTACTTC. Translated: CASSLASGGRAGEQYF. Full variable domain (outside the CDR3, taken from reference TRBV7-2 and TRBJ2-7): GAGVSQSPSNKVTEKGKDVELRCDPISGHTALYWYRQSLGQGLEFLIYFQGNSAPDKSGLPSDRFSAERTGGSVSTLTIQRTQQEDSAVYLCASSLASGGRAGEQYFGPGTRLTVT.

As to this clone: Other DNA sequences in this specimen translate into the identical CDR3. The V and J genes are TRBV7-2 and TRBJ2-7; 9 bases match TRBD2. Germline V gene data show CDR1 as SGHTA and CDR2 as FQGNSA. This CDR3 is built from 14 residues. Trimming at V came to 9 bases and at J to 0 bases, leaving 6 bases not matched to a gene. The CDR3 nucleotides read TGTGCCAGTAGTAGCGGGGGAAGCTCCTACGAGCAGTACTTC. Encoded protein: CASSSGGSSYEQYF.

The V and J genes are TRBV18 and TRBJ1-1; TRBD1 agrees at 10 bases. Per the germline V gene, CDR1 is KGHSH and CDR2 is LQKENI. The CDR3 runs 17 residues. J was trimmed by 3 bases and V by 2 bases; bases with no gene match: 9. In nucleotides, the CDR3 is TGTGCCAGCTCACCAGACAGGGGGCGAGGGAGGGACACTGAAGCTTTCTTT. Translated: CASSPDRGRGRDTEAFF.

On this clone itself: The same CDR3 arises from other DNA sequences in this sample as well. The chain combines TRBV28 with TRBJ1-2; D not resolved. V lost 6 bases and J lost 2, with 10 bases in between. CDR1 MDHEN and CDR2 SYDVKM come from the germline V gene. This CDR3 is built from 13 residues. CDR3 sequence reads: CASSPQVNYGYTF. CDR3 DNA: TGTGCCAGCAGCCCCCAGGTGAACTATGGCTACACCTTC.

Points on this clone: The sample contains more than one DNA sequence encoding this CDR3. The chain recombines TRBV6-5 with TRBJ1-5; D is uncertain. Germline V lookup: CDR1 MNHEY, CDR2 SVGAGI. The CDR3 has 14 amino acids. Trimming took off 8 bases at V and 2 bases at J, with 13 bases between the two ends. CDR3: CASSPRGRNQPQHF. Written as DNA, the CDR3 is TGTGCCAGCTCCCCGAGAGGCCGCAATCAGCCCCAGCATTTT.

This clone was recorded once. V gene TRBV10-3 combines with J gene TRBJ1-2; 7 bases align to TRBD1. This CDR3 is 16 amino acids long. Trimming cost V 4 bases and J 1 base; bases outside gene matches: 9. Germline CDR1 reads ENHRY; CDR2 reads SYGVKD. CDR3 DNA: TGTGCCATCAGTGGCCTACCGGGACAGAATAACTATGGCTACACCTTC. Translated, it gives CAISGLPGQNNYGYTF.